This TCR beta chain emerged from a study of neurological immune-mediated disorders. Trimming removed 1 base from V and 8 bases from J, with 8 bases in between. The CDR3 contains 12 residues. This clonotype was seen ten or more times. MiXCR, applied by TCRdb to the 5' RACE reads, yields one record per CDR3 protein. This table has 80,000 or so distinct CDR3 sequences, about 9.5% appearing once. The V and J genes are TRBV12-3 or TRBV12-4 and TRBJ1-1, with D unresolved. The sequencing input was PBMCs. The source is a man aged 50 or older in good health. The CDR3 DNA reads TGTGCCAGCAGTTTAGAGAACAGCGAAGCTTTCTTT. As protein: CASSLENSEAFF.